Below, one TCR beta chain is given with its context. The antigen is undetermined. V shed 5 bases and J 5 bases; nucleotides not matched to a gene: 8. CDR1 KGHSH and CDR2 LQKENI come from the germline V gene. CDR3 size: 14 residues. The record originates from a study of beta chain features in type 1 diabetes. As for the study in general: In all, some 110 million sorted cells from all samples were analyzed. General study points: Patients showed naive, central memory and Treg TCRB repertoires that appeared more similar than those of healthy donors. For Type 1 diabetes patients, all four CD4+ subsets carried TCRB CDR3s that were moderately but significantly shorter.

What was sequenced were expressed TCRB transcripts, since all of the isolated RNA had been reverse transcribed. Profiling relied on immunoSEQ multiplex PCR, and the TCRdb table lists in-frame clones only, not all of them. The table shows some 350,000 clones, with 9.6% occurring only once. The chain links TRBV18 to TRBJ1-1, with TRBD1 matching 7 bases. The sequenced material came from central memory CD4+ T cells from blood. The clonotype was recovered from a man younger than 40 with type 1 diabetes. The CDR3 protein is CASSSQGEETEAFF. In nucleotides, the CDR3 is TGTGCCAGCTCATCTCAGGGGGAGGAAACTGAAGCTTTCTTT.